A selection of T cell receptor beta chains follows, all from one sample in a study of T cell responses to AZD1222 COVID-19 vaccine. Measured with immunoSEQ multiplex PCR; TCRdb has only the in-frame clones, and not every one. The sample carries tens of thousands of clones, roughly 93% recorded once. The sample in question was peripheral blood, obtained on day 0 of AZD1222 vaccination. The source is an adult in good health. The CDR3 runs from the conserved cysteine through the conserved F or W. A D gene is named only where the DNA matches it firmly. Part of the rows lack a size; the others show once, few, many or a class for expanded clones.

CDR3aa	CDR3nt	d_gene	abundance	v_gene	j_gene
CASRIYTTGELFF	TGTGCCAGCAGGATATATACCACCGGGGAGCTGTTTTTT	NA	NA	TRBV6-5	TRBJ2-2
CASSQGSGGYTF	TGCGCCAGCAGCCAAGGCTCGGGAGGCTACACCTTC	NA	NA	TRBV4-1	TRBJ1-2
CASSYRSGNQPQHF	TGTGCCAGCAGTTACAGGTCTGGCAATCAGCCCCAGCATTTT	NA	once	TRBV27	TRBJ1-5
CASSRGGDQDTQYF	TGTGCCAGCAGTCGCGGGGGGGACCAAGATACGCAGTATTTT	TRBD2	NA	TRBV7-3	TRBJ2-3
CASRWPGGYEQYF	TGTGCCAGCAGGTGGCCAGGGGGGTACGAGCAGTACTTC	NA	NA	TRBV28	TRBJ2-7
CASSWGAGQPQHF	TGTGCCAGCAGCTGGGGGGCGGGTCAGCCCCAGCATTTT	NA	NA	TRBV14	TRBJ1-5
CASSFLYPGRSNEQFF	TGTGCCAGCAGCTTCCTATACCCGGGCCGTTCAAATGAGCAGTTCTTC	NA	NA	TRBV7-2	TRBJ2-1
CSVEKQASGQYF	TGCAGCGTTGAGAAACAGGCTTCGGGCCAGTACTTC	NA	NA	TRBV29-1	TRBJ2-5
CASSAPSGGDTDTQYF	TGTGCCAGCAGCGCCCCTAGCGGGGGGGACACAGATACGCAGTATTTT	TRBD2	NA	TRBV6-2/TRBV6-3	TRBJ2-3
CAISEWGRLANTIYF	TGTGCCATCAGTGAGTGGGGGCGGCTGGCAAACACCATATATTTT	NA	NA	TRBV10-3	TRBJ1-3
CASSLSRYGYTF	TGTGCCAGCAGTTTATCAAGATATGGCTACACCTTC	NA	NA	TRBV28	TRBJ1-2
CASSLYVTAPISGANVLTF	TGTGCCAGCAGCTTATACGTGACAGCACCCATCTCTGGGGCCAACGTCCTGACTTTC	NA	NA	TRBV7-2	TRBJ2-6
CASSSFSGTGFHSPLHF	TGTGCCAGCAGCTCTTTTTCCGGGACAGGGTTTCATTCACCCCTCCACTTT	TRBD1	NA	TRBV11-2	TRBJ1-6
CASSHGEKLFF	TGTGCCAGCAGCCATGGGGAAAAACTGTTTTTT	NA	NA	TRBV14	TRBJ1-4
CAISEPRGGRGGYTF	TGTGCCATCAGTGAGCCCCGTGGAGGGAGAGGAGGCTACACCTTC	NA	NA	TRBV10-3	TRBJ1-2
CASSRQGPNTGELFF	TGCGCCAGCAGCAGACAGGGCCCGAACACCGGGGAGCTGTTTTTT	TRBD1	NA	TRBV5-1	TRBJ2-2
CASSLAKGGNTEAFF	TGTGCCAGCAGCTTAGCAAAGGGCGGGAACACTGAAGCTTTCTTT	NA	NA	TRBV7-9	TRBJ1-1
CATSGPHGQGRNTEAFF	TGTGCCACCAGTGGACCCCACGGGCAGGGGCGGAACACTGAAGCTTTCTTT	NA	NA	TRBV24-1	TRBJ1-1
CASSISETQYF	TGTGCCAGCAGTATTTCAGAGACCCAGTACTTC	NA	NA	TRBV12-3/TRBV12-4	TRBJ2-5
CASSPTTGLGYTF	TGTGCCAGCAGCCCGACGACAGGGTTAGGCTACACCTTC	TRBD1	NA	TRBV3-1/TRBV3-2	TRBJ1-2
CASSPDRQYGYTF	TGTGCCAGCAGCCCTGACAGGCAATATGGCTACACCTTC	NA	NA	TRBV12-3/TRBV12-4	TRBJ1-2
CASSLRLRGNTGELFF	TGTGCCAGCAGCTTACGTCTTCGGGGGAACACCGGGGAGCTGTTTTTT	NA	NA	TRBV7-9	TRBJ2-2
CASSQAGTDAYEQYF	TGCGCCAGCAGCCAAGCCGGGACAGATGCCTACGAGCAGTACTTC	TRBD1	NA	TRBV4-3	TRBJ2-7
CASSPDGRVLNQPQHF	TGTGCCAGCTCACCGGATGGCAGGGTATTGAATCAGCCCCAGCATTTT	NA	NA	TRBV18	TRBJ1-5
CASSRQPIEKLFF	TGTGCCAGCTCACGACAGCCAATTGAAAAACTGTTTTTT	NA	NA	TRBV18	TRBJ1-4
CASTPSGNTIYF	TGTGCTAGTACCCCCTCTGGAAACACCATATATTTT	NA	NA	TRBV12-5	TRBJ1-3
CASSFRRSGNTIYF	TGTGCCAGCAGCTTCCGCAGGTCTGGAAACACCATATATTTT	NA	NA	TRBV7-2	TRBJ1-3
CASSSSAGNTGELFF	TGTGCCAGCAGCTCCTCCGCCGGAAACACCGGGGAGCTGTTTTTT	NA	NA	TRBV7-2	TRBJ2-2
CASSLEGAGYYEQYF	TGTGCCAGCAGCTTAGAAGGGGCAGGGTACTACGAGCAGTACTTC	NA	NA	TRBV7-9	TRBJ2-7
CASSQEGRGGSTDTQYF	TGCGCCAGCAGCCAAGAGGGGCGGGGGGGTAGCACAGATACGCAGTATTTT	TRBD2	NA	TRBV4-1	TRBJ2-3
CASSLVFQNEQFF	TGTGCCAGCAGTTTAGTGTTTCAGAATGAGCAGTTCTTC	NA	NA	TRBV12-3/TRBV12-4	TRBJ2-1
CASSPGRTNTGELFF	TGTGCCAGCAGCCCTGGTCGGACAAACACCGGGGAGCTGTTTTTT	NA	NA	TRBV5-4	TRBJ2-2
CASGGGTGANVLTF	TGTGCCAGCGGCGGAGGGACTGGGGCCAACGTCCTGACTTTC	NA	NA	TRBV7-3	TRBJ2-6
CAISEDRANEQFF	TGTGCCATCAGTGAGGACCGAGCTAATGAGCAGTTCTTC	NA	NA	TRBV10-3	TRBJ2-1
CASSSGLAGRETQYF	TGTGCCAGCTCATCGGGACTAGCGGGGAGAGAGACCCAGTACTTC	TRBD2	once	TRBV18	TRBJ2-5
CASSEGKRTVPTNEKLFF	TGTGCCAGCAGCGAGGGAAAGAGGACGGTCCCAACTAATGAAAAACTGTTTTTT	NA	NA	TRBV9	TRBJ1-4
CASAPGDDQPQHF	TGCGCCAGCGCCCCGGGGGACGATCAGCCCCAGCATTTT	NA	NA	TRBV5-1	TRBJ1-5
CASSLNRFLGRDSQPGNEQFF	TGTGCCAGCAGCTTAAATAGGTTTCTCGGCCGCGACAGTCAACCAGGCAATGAGCAGTTCTTC	NA	NA	TRBV7-8	TRBJ2-1
CASSPGSNQPQHF	TGTGCCAGCTCACCGGGGAGCAATCAGCCCCAGCATTTT	NA	once	TRBV18	TRBJ1-5
CASSSDRGSSYEQYF	TGTGCCAGCTCATCCGACAGGGGGAGCTCCTACGAGCAGTACTTC	TRBD1	NA	TRBV18	TRBJ2-7
CAISQPNNSPLHF	TGTGCCATCAGTCAGCCTAATAATTCACCCCTCCACTTT	NA	NA	TRBV10-3	TRBJ1-6
CASSPPTGDSSGNTIYF	TGTGCCAGCTCACCACCTACAGGGGACAGCTCTGGAAACACCATATATTTT	TRBD1	NA	TRBV18	TRBJ1-3
CASSLAAVQETQYF	TGCGCCAGCAGCTTGGCGGCAGTTCAAGAGACCCAGTACTTC	NA	NA	TRBV5-1	TRBJ2-5
CASSQTASSGNTIYF	TGTGCCAGCAGCCAAACAGCGAGCTCTGGAAACACCATATATTTT	NA	NA	TRBV4-2	TRBJ1-3
CASRPPDFHEQYF	TGTGCCAGCCGACCTCCAGATTTCCACGAGCAGTACTTC	NA	once	TRBV28	TRBJ2-7
CASSLGGASGELFF	TGTGCCAGCAGCTTAGGAGGGGCGAGCGGGGAGCTGTTTTTT	NA	NA	TRBV13	TRBJ2-2
CSVETASGGTDTQYF	TGCAGCGTTGAAACTGCTAGCGGGGGAACAGATACGCAGTATTTT	TRBD2	NA	TRBV29-1	TRBJ2-3
CASSQVGTPEGGEQFF	TGCGCCAGCAGCCAAGTCGGTACCCCGGAGGGGGGTGAGCAGTTCTTC	NA	NA	TRBV4-3	TRBJ2-1
CATTRGTAATNEKLFF	TGTGCCACCACCCGAGGGACTGCAGCAACTAATGAAAAACTGTTTTTT	NA	NA	TRBV28	TRBJ1-4